This TCR beta chain was recovered during a study of tumor-infiltrating lymphocytes in primary liver carcinoma. Study summary: Sample yields, roughly 3.65 to 7.5 million productive TCRbeta reads, were similar across the tissue types. Notes on the study in general: Less overlap was seen in tumor-adjacent and tumor-blood pairs than in tumor region pairs.

The CDR3 totals 13 residues. With 3 bases clipped from V and 6 bases from J, the junction kept 5 bases outside the gene matches. CDR1 SGHVS and CDR2 FQNEAQ come from the germline V gene. Researchers generated TCR beta cDNA from roughly 500 ng of total RNA, relying on a constant-region primer. Researchers made the TCR beta libraries by running three nested multiplex PCR rounds with slightly modified ARM-PCR. For 10 cycles apiece, the opening two PCR rounds ran with TRBV1-TRBV30 forward primers and a C-beta reverse primer. MiXCR, applied by TCRdb to the multiplex PCR reads, yields one record per CDR3 protein. The table has approximately 330,000 distinct CDR3 sequences, 65% seen once; the top ten hold about 6%. Researchers drew blood RNA from unsorted whole blood and extracted germline DNA as well. Sampling before surgery obtained 3.5 to 4 milliliters of peripheral blood. This clonotype was seen more than once but under ten times. Its specificity is not known.

The specimen sequenced was peripheral blood. The TCR originated in a man aged 40-49 years with primary liver carcinoma and hepatitis B virus infection. J is TRBJ2-7 and V is TRBV7-8, with 7 bases lining up with TRBD1. CDR3 nucleotides: TGTGCCAGCAGCTTGGGACAGTATCCCGAGCAGTACTTC. It is translated as CASSLGQYPEQYF.